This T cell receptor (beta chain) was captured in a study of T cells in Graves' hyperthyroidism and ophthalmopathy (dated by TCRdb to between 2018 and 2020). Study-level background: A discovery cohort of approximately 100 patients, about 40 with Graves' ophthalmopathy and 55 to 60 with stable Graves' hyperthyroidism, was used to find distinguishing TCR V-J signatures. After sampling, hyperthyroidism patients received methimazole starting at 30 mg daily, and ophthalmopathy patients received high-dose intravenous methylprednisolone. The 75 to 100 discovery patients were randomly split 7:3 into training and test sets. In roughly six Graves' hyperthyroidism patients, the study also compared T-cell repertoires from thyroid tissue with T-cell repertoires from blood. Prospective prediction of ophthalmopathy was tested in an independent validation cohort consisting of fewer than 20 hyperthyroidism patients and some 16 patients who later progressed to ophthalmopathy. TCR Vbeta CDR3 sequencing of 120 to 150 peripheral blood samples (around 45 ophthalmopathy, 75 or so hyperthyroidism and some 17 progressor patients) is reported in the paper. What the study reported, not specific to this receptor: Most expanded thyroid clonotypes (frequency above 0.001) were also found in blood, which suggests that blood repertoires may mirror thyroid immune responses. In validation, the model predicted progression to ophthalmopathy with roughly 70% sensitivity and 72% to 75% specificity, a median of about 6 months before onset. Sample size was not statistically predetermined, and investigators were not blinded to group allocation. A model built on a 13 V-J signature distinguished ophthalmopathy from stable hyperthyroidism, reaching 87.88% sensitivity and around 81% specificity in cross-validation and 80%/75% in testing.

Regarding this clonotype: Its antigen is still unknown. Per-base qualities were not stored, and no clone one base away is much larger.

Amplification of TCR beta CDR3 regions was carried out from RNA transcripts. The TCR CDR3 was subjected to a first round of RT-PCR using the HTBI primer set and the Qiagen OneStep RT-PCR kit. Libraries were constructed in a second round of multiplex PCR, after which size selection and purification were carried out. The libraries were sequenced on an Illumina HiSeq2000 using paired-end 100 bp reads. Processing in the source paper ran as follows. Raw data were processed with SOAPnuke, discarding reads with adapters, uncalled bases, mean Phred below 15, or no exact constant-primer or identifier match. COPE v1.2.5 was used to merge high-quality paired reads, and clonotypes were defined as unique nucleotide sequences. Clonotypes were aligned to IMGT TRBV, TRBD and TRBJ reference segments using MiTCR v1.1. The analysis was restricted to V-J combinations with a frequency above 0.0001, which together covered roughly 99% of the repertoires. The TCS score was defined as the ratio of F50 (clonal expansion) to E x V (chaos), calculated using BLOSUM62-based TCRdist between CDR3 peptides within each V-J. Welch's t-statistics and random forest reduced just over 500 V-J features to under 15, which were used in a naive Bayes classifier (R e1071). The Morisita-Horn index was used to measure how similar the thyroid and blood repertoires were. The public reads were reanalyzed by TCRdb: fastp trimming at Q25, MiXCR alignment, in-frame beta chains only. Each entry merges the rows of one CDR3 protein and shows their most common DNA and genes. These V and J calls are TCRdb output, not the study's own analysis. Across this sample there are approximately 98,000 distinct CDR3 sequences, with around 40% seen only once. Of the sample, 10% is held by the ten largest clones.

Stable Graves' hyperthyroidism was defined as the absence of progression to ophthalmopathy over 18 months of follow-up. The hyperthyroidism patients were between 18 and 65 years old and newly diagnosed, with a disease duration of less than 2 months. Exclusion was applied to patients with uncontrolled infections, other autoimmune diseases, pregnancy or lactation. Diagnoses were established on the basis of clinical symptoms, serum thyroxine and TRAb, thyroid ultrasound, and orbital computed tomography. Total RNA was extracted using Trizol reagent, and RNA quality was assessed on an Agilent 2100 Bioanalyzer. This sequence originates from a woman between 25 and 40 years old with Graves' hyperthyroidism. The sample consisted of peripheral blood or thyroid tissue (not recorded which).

The CDR3 reads CAISGSDQPQHF. The nucleotide sequence is TGTGCCATCAGTGGGAGTGATCAGCCCCAGCATTTT. The chain links TRBV10-3 with TRBJ1-5; confidence is insufficient to name the D gene. The germline V gene gives CDR1 as ENHRY and CDR2 as SYGVKD. V is reduced by 4 bases and J by 5 bases, leaving a spacing of 6 bases between them. The CDR3 goes from the cysteine to the phenylalanine over 12 residues. Kept here is only the CDR3 DNA, which spans 36 bases and is read in frame from base 1.